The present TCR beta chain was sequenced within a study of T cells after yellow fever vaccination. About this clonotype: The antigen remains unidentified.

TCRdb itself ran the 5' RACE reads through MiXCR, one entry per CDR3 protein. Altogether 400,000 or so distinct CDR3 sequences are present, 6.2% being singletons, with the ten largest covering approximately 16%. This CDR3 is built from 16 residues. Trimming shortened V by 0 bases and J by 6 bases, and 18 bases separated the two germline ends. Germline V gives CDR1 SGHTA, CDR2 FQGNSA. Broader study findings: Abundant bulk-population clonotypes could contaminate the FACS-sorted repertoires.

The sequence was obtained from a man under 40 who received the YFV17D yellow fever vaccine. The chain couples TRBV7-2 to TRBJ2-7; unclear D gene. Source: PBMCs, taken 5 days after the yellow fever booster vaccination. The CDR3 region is CASSLAVVGVSGEQYF. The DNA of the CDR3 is TGTGCCAGCAGCTTAGCGGTTGTAGGAGTATCCGGCGAGCAGTACTTC.